The sequence of this TCR beta chain was determined in a study of radiation and T cells in renal cell carcinoma. Whole-study findings and limits: No pretreatment tumor biopsies were available for baseline clonotypes. Top tumor clonotypes rose in blood 2 weeks post-radiation, then contracted.

Time point denoted: blood 4 weeks post-SBRT, at nephrectomy. Treatment denoted: 15 Gy SBRT to primary tumor, nephrectomy 4 weeks later. Nephrectomy followed 15 Gy stereotactic body radiation by 4 weeks. As concerns this clone: Its matching antigen is unknown.

V was clipped by 0 bases and J by 0 bases; unmatched bases: 3. CDR3 length equals 15 residues. The germline V gene encodes CDR1 SGHNT and CDR2 YYREEE (reference sequence). Produced via immunoSEQ multiplex PCR; TCRdb's table is partial and in-frame only. The repertoire consists of around 170,000 clones, with around 90% occurring once and the leading ten covering around 10%. The sample in question was blood, obtained from a patient whose treatment included radiotherapy and nephrectomy. This receptor was obtained from a woman aged 45-65 years with renal cell carcinoma. The V call is TRBV5-4, the J call TRBJ2-7, with 7 bases lining up with TRBD2. CDR3 residues: CASSLGGTISYEQYF. The CDR3 nucleotides are TGTGCCAGCAGCTTGGGAGGGACTATCTCCTACGAGCAGTACTTC.